The clone carrying this T cell receptor beta chain has more than one count but fewer than ten. Its antigen is unknown. The germline V gene encodes CDR1 LNHDA and CDR2 SQIVND (reference sequence). CDR3 length: 13 amino acids. The V segment lost 5 bases and the J segment 6 bases; nucleotides outside the gene matches: 4. Only in-frame clones appear in the TCRdb table, and some are missing; sequencing was by immunoSEQ multiplex PCR. This sample has some 150,000 clones, with around 93% found just once. The sample is drawn from a study of T cell responses to AZD1222 COVID-19 vaccine. Study outcomes and limitations: Nearly half of unique spike-specific TCRs reportedly avoided B.1.351 and B.1.1.7 mutated regions. Baseline seropositivity occurred in only six AZD1222 recipients. After the peak T cell response, and only then, were repertoires sampled.

The receptor comes from an adult in good health. V gene TRBV19 combines with J gene TRBJ1-5; 7 bases fit TRBD1. This specimen was peripheral blood, taken on day 0 of AZD1222 vaccination. CDR3 amino acids: CASSVTGFQPQHF. The DNA of the CDR3 is TGTGCCAGTAGTGTGACAGGGTTTCAGCCCCAGCATTTT.